The 20 T cell receptor beta chains listed next were all sequenced from one sample in a study of neurological immune-mediated disorders (dated by TCRdb to the late 2010s). Libraries were prepared through 5' RACE. The sequencer was an Illumina HiSeq 2500. The raw public data were reprocessed by TCRdb itself: fastp quality trimming at Q25, MiXCR clonotype calling, in-frame beta chains only. A single entry per CDR3 protein holds the most common genes and DNA from its merged rows. The sample table contains 25,000 to 35,000 distinct CDR3 sequences; only one count was recorded for about 1.6% of them. Roughly 8.7% of the sample is in the top ten clones. The sequenced material came from PBMCs. These receptors were obtained from a woman in her 30s with multiple sclerosis.

The sample holds many counts of this clonotype. V is TRBV6-5 and J is TRBJ1-2; 10 nucleotides align to TRBD1. This CDR3 comprises 14 residues. J was trimmed by 4 bases and V by 6 bases; bases with no gene match: 5. CDR1 and CDR2 from the germline V gene are MNHEY and SVGAGI. The chain's CDR3 is CASSRDRGSYGYTF. The CDR3, as DNA: TGTGCCAGCAGCCGGGACAGGGGAAGCTATGGCTACACCTTC.

This clonotype was seen at least ten times. In nucleotides, the CDR3 is TGTGCCAGCAGCTTTCTGCGGCACAAAGGACTCGGCAACACCGGGGAGCTGTTTTTT. Protein product: CASSFLRHKGLGNTGELFF. The chain links TRBV7-2 to TRBJ2-2; TRBD2 is a possible D gene (5 bases). The V gene's germline CDR1 is SGHTA and CDR2 FQGNSA. V lost 3 bases, J lost 2 bases, and 22 bases lay in between. The CDR3 length is 19 residues.

In its sample, this clonotype was seen many times. The J gene is TRBJ2-5, the V gene TRBV7-2; D perhaps matches TRBD2 (6 bases). In germline, CDR1 is SGHTA, CDR2 FQGNSA. The CDR3 runs 16 residues. V was trimmed by 1 base and J by 2 bases, leaving 14 bases between them. The CDR3 spells CASSLGAGTVQETQYF. The CDR3 DNA follows: TGTGCCAGCAGCTTAGGAGCGGGCACGGTGCAAGAGACCCAGTACTTC.

This clonotype was observed many times. The V call is TRBV24-1, the J call TRBJ2-1, with 9 bases matching TRBD2. J lost 7 bases, V lost 3 bases, and 6 bases had no gene match. The CDR3 has 15 residues. The V gene's germline CDR1 is KGHDR and CDR2 SFDVKD. CDR3 loop: CATSDRRGGTNEQFF. CDR3 nucleotide sequence: TGTGCCACCAGTGATAGGCGGGGGGGTACGAATGAGCAGTTCTTC.

This clonotype was seen ten or more times. CDR3 coding DNA: TGCGCCAGCATTCGGACTAGCGGGGAGGCAGAGACCCAGTACTTC. Encoded protein: CASIRTSGEAETQYF. The rearrangement links TRBV5-1 to TRBJ2-5; 12 bases line up with TRBD2. The CDR3 extends over 15 amino acids. The V gene end was trimmed by 6 bases and the J gene end by 4 bases; junction bases not matched to a gene: 7. CDR1 and CDR2 from the germline V gene are SGHRS and YFSETQ.

The sample holds many counts of this clonotype. The J gene is TRBJ2-3, the V gene TRBV7-2; D remains unclear. V gave up 6 bases and J gave up 8 bases, with 9 bases separating them. The CDR3 has 11 residues. Germline CDR1 is SGHTA and CDR2 is FQGNSA. The CDR3 loop is CASSLQRTQYF. In DNA form, the CDR3 reads TGTGCCAGCAGTCTCCAACGTACGCAGTATTTT. The full variable domain, rest sourced from reference TRBV7-2 and TRBJ2-3, is GAGVSQSPSNKVTEKGKDVELRCDPISGHTALYWYRQSLGQGLEFLIYFQGNSAPDKSGLPSDRFSAERTGGSVSTLTIQRTQQEDSAVYLCASSLQRTQYFGPGTRLTVL.

This clonotype was seen ten or more times. V and J are TRBV7-9 and TRBJ2-7; 12 bases are a match to TRBD1. Germline CDR1 reads SEHNR; CDR2 reads FQNEAQ (reference sequence). The V gene end was trimmed by 5 bases and the J gene end by 2 bases; junction bases not matched to a gene: 4. CDR3 size: 15 residues. The CDR3 is CASSRDRGPPYEQYF. CDR3 sequence (DNA): TGTGCCAGCAGCCGGGACAGGGGGCCTCCCTACGAGCAGTACTTC.

This clonotype was recorded many times. V usage is TRBV7-2 and J usage is TRBJ1-2, with a tentative D call TRBD1 (5 bases). This CDR3 is built from 13 residues. Trimming took off 3 bases at V and 2 bases at J, with 7 bases between the two ends. Germline V lookup: CDR1 SGHTA, CDR2 FQGNSA. CDR3 residues: CASSFRGNYGYTF. The CDR3 region has the DNA TGTGCCAGCAGCTTTAGGGGAAACTATGGCTACACCTTC. Full variable domain (remainder filled in from reference TRBV7-2 and TRBJ1-2): GAGVSQSPSNKVTEKGKDVELRCDPISGHTALYWYRQSLGQGLEFLIYFQGNSAPDKSGLPSDRFSAERTGGSVSTLTIQRTQQEDSAVYLCASSFRGNYGYTFGSGTRLTVV.

Many counts were recorded for this clonotype. The chain is built from TRBV27 and TRBJ2-7; no reliable D call. The CDR3 totals 14 residues. CDR1 is MNHEY, CDR2 SMNVEV, per germline (reference sequence). The germline V and J ends were trimmed by 6 bases and 2 bases, with 14 bases remaining between them. The CDR3 loop reads CASSPHEKAYEQYF. The CDR3 DNA is TGTGCCAGCAGCCCTCACGAAAAGGCCTACGAGCAGTACTTC.

There are many counts of this clonotype. This sequence joins TRBV9 and TRBJ2-2; D is unclear. This CDR3 is 16 amino acids long. Looked up from germline, CDR1 is SGDLS and CDR2 is YYNGEE. V lost 2 bases, J lost 4 bases, and 15 bases lay in between. The CDR3 DNA follows: TGTGCCAGCAGCGTCAGAACGGGTACGGGCACCGGGGAGCTGTTTTTT. Protein: CASSVRTGTGTGELFF.

This clonotype was found many times. The CDR3 bases are TGCGCCAGCCACGAGACGGGTTTTACAGATACGCAGTATTTT. It codes for CASHETGFTDTQYF. The V and J genes are TRBV5-1 and TRBJ2-3; D not resolved. CDR3 length: 14 amino acids. Looked up from germline, CDR1 is SGHRS and CDR2 is YFSETQ. Trimming shortened V by 7 bases and J by 3 bases, and 15 bases separated the two germline ends.

This clonotype was recorded at least ten times. The chain employs TRBV5-1 and TRBJ2-3, with 10 bases matching TRBD2. With 0 bases clipped from V and 10 bases from J, the junction kept 5 bases outside the gene matches. The CDR3 sequence is 14 residues long. Germline-derived CDR1 and CDR2 are SGHRS and YFSETQ. The CDR3 region has the DNA TGCGCCAGCAGCTTGGATCAGCGGGGGGGCTCGCAGTATTTT. Amino acid sequence: CASSLDQRGGSQYF. The complete variable domain, with remaining parts taken from reference TRBV5-1 and TRBJ2-3, reads KAGVTQTPRYLIKTRGQQVTLSCSPISGHRSVSWYQQTPGQGLQFLFEYFSETQRNKGNFPGRFSGRQFSNSRSEMNVSTLELGDSALYLCASSLDQRGGSQYFGPGTRLTVL.

In this sample, this clonotype turned up many times. CDR3 DNA sequence: TGTGCCAGCGGGTGGGAGACCCAGTACTTC. This gives the protein CASGWETQYF. The J gene is TRBJ2-5, the V gene TRBV6-5; D is undetermined. The CDR3 is made up of 10 amino acids. V lost 8 bases and J lost 5, with 6 bases in between. Germline V CDR1 and CDR2: MNHEY, SVGAGI.

This clonotype was picked up many times. The rearrangement uses TRBV7-2 and TRBJ2-1, with TRBD2 matching 9 bases. The V gene's germline CDR1 is SGHTA and CDR2 FQGNSA. The CDR3 loop spans 16 amino acids. With 1 base clipped from V and 0 bases from J, the junction kept 1 base outside the gene matches. Here the CDR3 DNA reads TGTGCCAGCAGCTTAGGGCGGGGGGGCTCCTACAATGAGCAGTTCTTC. Its translation: CASSLGRGGSYNEQFF.

This clonotype occurred many times. The CDR3, as DNA: TGTGCCAGCAGCACCTTGACAGGGACGGGAAACACTGAAGCTTTCTTT. Translation gives CASSTLTGTGNTEAFF. V and J are TRBV7-2 and TRBJ1-1, with 7 bases aligning to TRBD1. With V trimmed by 5 bases and J by 2 bases, 11 bases remained unmatched. The CDR3 covers 16 residues. CDR1 and CDR2 (germline): SGHTA, FQGNSA.

This clonotype was observed at least ten times. The V and J genes are TRBV7-6 and TRBJ2-7; D gene uncertain. V was cut by 1 base and J by 0 bases, with 13 bases left in between. Per germline, CDR1 SGHVS and CDR2 FNYEAQ. This CDR3 contains 16 residues. The CDR3 coding sequence is TGTGCCAGCAGCTTAGGAACTACGGTTAGCTCCTACGAGCAGTACTTC. This translates into CASSLGTTVSSYEQYF.

This clonotype was counted many times. The chain has TRBV20-1 and TRBJ2-5; tentatively, D is TRBD2 (6 bases). This CDR3 has 15 amino acids. The V end lost 1 base, the J end lost 3 bases, and 15 bases lay between the germline ends. CDR1 and CDR2 (germline): DFQATT, SNEGSKA (reference sequence). This CDR3 is CSARVGRGDKETQYF. Here the CDR3 DNA reads TGCAGTGCTAGAGTCGGGCGGGGCGATAAAGAGACCCAGTACTTC.

This clonotype was recorded many times. The chain recombines TRBV12-3 or TRBV12-4 with TRBJ1-1, with D unresolved. V was trimmed by 10 bases and J by 0 bases, leaving 12 bases between them. The CDR3 has 13 residues. For the CDR3, the DNA is TGTGCCACCTCAGCAAAATTGAACACTGAAGCTTTCTTT. Residues: CATSAKLNTEAFF.

This clonotype was observed many times. The gene calls are TRBV12-3 or TRBV12-4 and TRBJ1-5; D possibly corresponds to TRBD1 (5 bases). With 4 bases removed from V and 2 bases from J, the gap between germline ends came to 15 bases. CDR3 size: 16 residues. CDR3 region: CASSSGPGVRNQPQHF. CDR3 in DNA: TGTGCCAGCAGTTCAGGACCGGGGGTACGCAATCAGCCCCAGCATTTT.

This clonotype was seen many times. This chain links TRBV4-3 with TRBJ1-2; D might be TRBD1 (5 bases). There are 15 residues in the CDR3. Germline values: CDR1 LGHNA, CDR2 YSLEER. Between the trimmed V and J ends, which lost 0 bases and 2 bases, there was a span of 10 bases. CDR3 residues: CASSQDTGTNYGYTF. The CDR3 DNA sequence: TGCGCCAGCAGCCAAGATACCGGGACGAACTATGGCTACACCTTC.